This T cell receptor (beta chain) was observed in a study of Graves' ophthalmopathy and Graves' hyperthyroidism. The sequenced template was RNA, covering the TCR beta CDR3 region. Investigators did first-round RT-PCR with HTBI primers, then second-round multiplex PCR. TCRdb reprocessed the multiplex PCR reads via MiXCR and lists one record per CDR3 protein. The sample contains about 40,000 distinct CDR3 sequences, more than 45% of which appear only once. Germline assignment: CDR1 SGHRS and CDR2 YFSETQ. The V and J ends lost 2 bases and 6 bases, in that order; junction bases with no gene match: 14. This CDR3 has 16 amino acids.

This chain links TRBV5-1 with TRBJ2-7; 7 positions agree with TRBD1. Specimen: peripheral blood. The clonotype comes from an adult man with Graves' ophthalmopathy. CDR3 sequence: CASSLSFRGTLSEQYF. CDR3 coding DNA: TGCGCCAGCAGCTTAAGTTTCAGGGGGACACTCTCCGAGCAGTACTTC.